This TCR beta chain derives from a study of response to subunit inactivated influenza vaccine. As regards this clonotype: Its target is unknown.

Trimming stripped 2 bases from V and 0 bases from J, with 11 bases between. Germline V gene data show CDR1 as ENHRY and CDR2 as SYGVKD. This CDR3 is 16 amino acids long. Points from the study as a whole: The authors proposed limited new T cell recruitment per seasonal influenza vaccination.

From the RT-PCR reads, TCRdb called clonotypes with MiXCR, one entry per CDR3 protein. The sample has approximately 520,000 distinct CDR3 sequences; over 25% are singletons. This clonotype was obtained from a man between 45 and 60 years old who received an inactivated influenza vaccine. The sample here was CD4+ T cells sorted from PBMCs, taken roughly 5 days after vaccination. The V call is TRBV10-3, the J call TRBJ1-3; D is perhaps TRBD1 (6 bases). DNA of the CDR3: TGTGCCATCAGTGAGCAGGGGAAAAGCTCTGGAAACACCATATATTTT. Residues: CAISEQGKSSGNTIYF.